This is a list of T cell receptor beta chains from one sample in a study of blood T cell repertoires in COVID-19. Generated by immunoSEQ multiplex PCR, the TCRdb table keeps only in-frame clones and is missing some. Altogether 200,000 to 250,000 clones are present, roughly four fifths being singletons, with the ten largest covering roughly 8.2%. Sample: peripheral blood. All receptors come from a woman older than 75 with COVID-19, enrolled during active disease. Both conserved end residues are part of each CDR3. Each record gives: clone size, J gene, D gene, V gene, CDR3 protein, CDR3 DNA. The D gene is left open where the match is weak. Size tells how often a clone was seen (once, few, many) or the class of an expanded clone, and some rows leave it out.

abundance: NA; j_gene: TRBJ1-1; d_gene: NA; v_gene: TRBV18; CDR3aa: CASSPPQGGTEAFF; CDR3nt: TGTGCCAGCTCACCACCGCAGGGTGGCACGGAAGCTTTCTTT
abundance: NA; j_gene: TRBJ1-5; d_gene: TRBD1; v_gene: TRBV7-6; CDR3aa: CASSPGRQGAQAQHF; CDR3nt: TGTGCCAGCAGCCCCGGCAGACAGGGGGCTCAAGCCCAGCATTTT
abundance: NA; j_gene: TRBJ1-1; d_gene: NA; v_gene: TRBV6-1; CDR3aa: CASSDGGQPNTEAFF; CDR3nt: TGTGCCAGCAGTGATGGTGGACAGCCGAACACTGAAGCTTTCTTT
abundance: NA; j_gene: TRBJ1-5; d_gene: TRBD1; v_gene: TRBV28; CDR3aa: CASNRGFRQGGGNQPQHF; CDR3nt: TGTGCCAGCAATCGGGGCTTTCGACAGGGCGGCGGCAATCAGCCCCAGCATTTT
abundance: NA; j_gene: TRBJ2-7; d_gene: NA; v_gene: TRBV11-1; CDR3aa: CASSLGPGVTYEQYF; CDR3nt: TGTGCCAGCAGCTTAGGTCCAGGGGTCACCTACGAGCAGTACTTC
abundance: NA; j_gene: TRBJ2-1; d_gene: TRBD2; v_gene: TRBV24-1; CDR3aa: CATSDMTSGHGGPYNEQFF; CDR3nt: TGTGCCACCAGTGACATGACTAGCGGGCACGGGGGACCATACAATGAGCAGTTCTTC
abundance: NA; j_gene: TRBJ1-2; d_gene: NA; v_gene: TRBV5-6; CDR3aa: CASNFRGANYGYTF; CDR3nt: TGTGCCAGCAACTTCAGGGGTGCTAACTATGGCTACACCTTC
abundance: few; j_gene: TRBJ1-1; d_gene: NA; v_gene: TRBV19; CDR3aa: CASSPFDREAFF; CDR3nt: TGTGCCAGTAGCCCTTTCGACAGGGAAGCTTTCTTT
abundance: NA; j_gene: TRBJ2-6; d_gene: NA; v_gene: TRBV19; CDR3aa: CASSIAGGANVLTF; CDR3nt: TGTGCCAGTAGTATAGCCGGTGGGGCCAACGTCCTGACTTTC
abundance: NA; j_gene: TRBJ2-5; d_gene: NA; v_gene: TRBV18; CDR3aa: CASSPGQAETQYF; CDR3nt: TGTGCCAGCTCACCAGGTCAGGCCGAGACCCAGTACTTC
abundance: NA; j_gene: TRBJ2-3; d_gene: NA; v_gene: TRBV11-3; CDR3aa: CASKSKGGGASTDTQYF; CDR3nt: TGTGCCAGCAAAAGTAAGGGAGGAGGGGCAAGCACAGATACGCAGTATTTT
abundance: NA; j_gene: TRBJ1-5; d_gene: NA; v_gene: TRBV5-4; CDR3aa: CASSLDRASNQPQHF; CDR3nt: TGTGCCAGCAGCTTGGACAGGGCCAGCAATCAGCCCCAGCATTTT
abundance: once; j_gene: TRBJ2-3; d_gene: TRBD2; v_gene: TRBV24-1; CDR3aa: CATGSPSGATLTDTQYF; CDR3nt: TGTGCCACCGGGTCCCCTAGCGGGGCGACTTTGACAGATACGCAGTATTTT
abundance: NA; j_gene: TRBJ2-2; d_gene: TRBD1; v_gene: TRBV4-2; CDR3aa: CASSPDRTGTQGELFF; CDR3nt: TGTGCCAGCAGCCCCGACCGGACAGGAACACAAGGGGAGCTGTTTTTT
abundance: NA; j_gene: TRBJ2-2; d_gene: NA; v_gene: TRBV14; CDR3aa: CASSPYWSNTGELFF; CDR3nt: TGTGCCAGCAGCCCTTATTGGAGTAACACCGGGGAGCTGTTTTTT
abundance: NA; j_gene: TRBJ2-1; d_gene: NA; v_gene: TRBV11-2; CDR3aa: CASSSPPLPRAYNEQFF; CDR3nt: TGTGCCAGCAGCTCCCCTCCGCTCCCCAGGGCCTACAATGAGCAGTTCTTC
abundance: NA; j_gene: TRBJ1-1; d_gene: TRBD1; v_gene: TRBV11-2; CDR3aa: CASSSQVGSNQGGTEAFF; CDR3nt: TGTGCCAGCAGCTCCCAAGTCGGCAGCAACCAGGGGGGTACTGAAGCTTTCTTT
abundance: NA; j_gene: TRBJ1-1; d_gene: NA; v_gene: TRBV7-3; CDR3aa: CASSSGINTEAFF; CDR3nt: TGTGCCAGCAGCTCAGGGATTAACACTGAAGCTTTCTTT
abundance: NA; j_gene: TRBJ1-4; d_gene: NA; v_gene: TRBV2; CDR3aa: CASSEAVLSTNEKLFF; CDR3nt: TGTGCCAGCAGTGAAGCCGTATTATCAACTAATGAAAAACTGTTTTTT
abundance: NA; j_gene: TRBJ1-2; d_gene: NA; v_gene: TRBV27; CDR3aa: CASSWARGRKNYGYTF; CDR3nt: TGTGCCAGCAGTTGGGCCCGGGGTAGGAAGAACTATGGCTACACCTTC
abundance: NA; j_gene: TRBJ2-3; d_gene: TRBD2; v_gene: TRBV10-1; CDR3aa: CASIPSGTSQDTQYF; CDR3nt: TGCGCCAGCATTCCTAGCGGGACCAGCCAGGATACGCAGTATTTT
abundance: NA; j_gene: TRBJ1-5; d_gene: TRBD1; v_gene: TRBV6-1; CDR3aa: CASSDRNRGPSNQPQHF; CDR3nt: TGTGCCAGCAGTGACCGAAATAGGGGGCCAAGCAATCAGCCCCAGCATTTT
abundance: once; j_gene: TRBJ2-7; d_gene: NA; v_gene: TRBV5-4; CDR3aa: CASSQNQKTYEQYF; CDR3nt: TGTGCCAGCAGCCAGAACCAGAAAACGTACGAGCAGTACTTC
abundance: NA; j_gene: TRBJ1-3; d_gene: NA; v_gene: TRBV7-9; CDR3aa: CASSPYRATLAGNTIYF; CDR3nt: TGTGCCAGCAGCCCCTACAGGGCCACCTTAGCTGGAAACACCATATATTTT
abundance: NA; j_gene: TRBJ1-3; d_gene: TRBD1; v_gene: TRBV7-8; CDR3aa: CASSYRDSGNTIYF; CDR3nt: TGTGCCAGCAGCTATCGGGACAGCGGAAACACCATATATTTT
abundance: NA; j_gene: TRBJ2-1; d_gene: NA; v_gene: TRBV7-2; CDR3aa: CASSLGTVNEQFF; CDR3nt: TGTGCCAGCAGCTTAGGGACAGTAAATGAGCAGTTCTTC
abundance: many; j_gene: TRBJ2-3; d_gene: NA; v_gene: TRBV3-1/TRBV3-2; CDR3aa: CASSPLAVGGTDTQYF; CDR3nt: TGTGCCAGCAGCCCCTTAGCGGTGGGGGGCACAGATACGCAGTATTTT
abundance: NA; j_gene: TRBJ2-3; d_gene: TRBD2; v_gene: TRBV27; CDR3aa: CASSYGTSGGATDTQYF; CDR3nt: TGTGCCAGCAGTTATGGGACTAGCGGGGGGGCGACAGATACGCAGTATTTT
abundance: NA; j_gene: TRBJ2-5; d_gene: TRBD2; v_gene: TRBV19; CDR3aa: CASSIRRGQETQYF; CDR3nt: TGTGCCAGTAGTATCCGGCGGGGGCAAGAGACCCAGTACTTC
abundance: NA; j_gene: TRBJ2-5; d_gene: TRBD2; v_gene: TRBV5-1; CDR3aa: CASSLNSGGAGETQYF; CDR3nt: TGCGCCAGCAGCTTGAATAGCGGGGGGGCCGGGGAGACCCAGTACTTC
abundance: NA; j_gene: TRBJ1-1; d_gene: NA; v_gene: TRBV5-1; CDR3aa: CASSFSTGQTEAFF; CDR3nt: TGCGCCAGCAGCTTCTCCACAGGGCAGACTGAAGCTTTCTTT
abundance: few; j_gene: TRBJ1-5; d_gene: TRBD1; v_gene: TRBV2; CDR3aa: CASSAGGQGKNQPQHF; CDR3nt: TGTGCCAGCAGTGCAGGGGGACAGGGAAAAAATCAGCCCCAGCATTTT
abundance: NA; j_gene: TRBJ2-2; d_gene: NA; v_gene: TRBV5-1; CDR3aa: CASSFAATNTGELFF; CDR3nt: TGCGCCAGCAGCTTCGCAGCGACGAACACCGGGGAGCTGTTTTTT
abundance: NA; j_gene: TRBJ1-4; d_gene: TRBD1; v_gene: TRBV5-8; CDR3aa: CASSLRRQGANEKLFF; CDR3nt: TGTGCCAGCAGCTTGAGGCGACAGGGAGCTAATGAAAAACTGTTTTTT
abundance: NA; j_gene: TRBJ2-7; d_gene: NA; v_gene: TRBV5-1; CDR3aa: CASSLVESTYEQYF; CDR3nt: TGCGCCAGCAGCTTGGTAGAGTCCACCTACGAGCAGTACTTC
abundance: NA; j_gene: TRBJ1-4; d_gene: NA; v_gene: TRBV2; CDR3aa: CASSEGRFNEKLFF; CDR3nt: TGTGCCAGCAGTGAAGGCAGATTCAATGAAAAACTGTTTTTT
abundance: NA; j_gene: TRBJ1-5; d_gene: NA; v_gene: TRBV15; CDR3aa: CATSTGRVRISSNQPQHF; CDR3nt: TGTGCCACCAGCACCGGGCGGGTGAGGATTTCCAGCAATCAGCCCCAGCATTTT
abundance: NA; j_gene: TRBJ2-5; d_gene: TRBD2; v_gene: TRBV5-4; CDR3aa: CASSNQREWETQYF; CDR3nt: TGTGCCAGCAGCAACCAGCGGGAGTGGGAGACCCAGTACTTC
abundance: NA; j_gene: TRBJ1-6; d_gene: NA; v_gene: TRBV30; CDR3aa: CAWTVGQGYSPLHF; CDR3nt: TGTGCCTGGACGGTCGGGCAGGGGTATTCACCCCTCCACTTT
abundance: NA; j_gene: TRBJ2-1; d_gene: TRBD2; v_gene: TRBV18; CDR3aa: CASSPRAGVVEQFF; CDR3nt: TGTGCCAGCTCACCACGAGCGGGAGTAGTTGAGCAGTTCTTC
abundance: NA; j_gene: TRBJ1-2; d_gene: NA; v_gene: TRBV2; CDR3aa: CASSDGGGNYGYTF; CDR3nt: TGTGCCAGCAGTGATGGGGGAGGGAACTATGGCTACACCTTC
abundance: NA; j_gene: TRBJ1-2; d_gene: NA; v_gene: TRBV3-1/TRBV3-2; CDR3aa: CASSLRGGYGYTF; CDR3nt: TGTGCCAGCAGCCTTAGGGGAGGTTATGGCTACACCTTC
abundance: NA; j_gene: TRBJ1-2; d_gene: NA; v_gene: TRBV7-2; CDR3aa: CASSLTRGTNYGYTF; CDR3nt: TGTGCCAGCAGCTTAACTCGAGGGACTAACTATGGCTACACCTTC
abundance: once; j_gene: TRBJ2-3; d_gene: TRBD1; v_gene: TRBV24-1; CDR3aa: CATSDSAGTGNTQYF; CDR3nt: TGTGCCACCAGTGATTCTGCTGGGACAGGGAACACGCAGTATTTT
abundance: NA; j_gene: TRBJ2-1; d_gene: TRBD2; v_gene: TRBV3-1/TRBV3-2; CDR3aa: CASRRTSGGDYNEQFF; CDR3nt: TGTGCCAGCAGGCGGACTAGCGGGGGCGACTACAATGAGCAGTTCTTC
abundance: NA; j_gene: TRBJ2-7; d_gene: NA; v_gene: TRBV4-2; CDR3aa: CASSQYQGYYEQYF; CDR3nt: TGTGCCAGCAGCCAATACCAGGGCTACTACGAGCAGTACTTC
abundance: NA; j_gene: TRBJ1-4; d_gene: NA; v_gene: TRBV7-6; CDR3aa: CASSRTFDWNEKLFF; CDR3nt: TGTGCCAGCAGCCGTACATTCGATTGGAATGAAAAACTGTTTTTT
abundance: NA; j_gene: TRBJ2-1; d_gene: TRBD2; v_gene: TRBV24-1; CDR3aa: CATSESGTPYNEQFF; CDR3nt: TGTGCCACCAGTGAAAGCGGGACCCCCTACAATGAGCAGTTCTTC
abundance: NA; j_gene: TRBJ2-7; d_gene: TRBD2; v_gene: TRBV29-1; CDR3aa: CSGLAGRGEQYF; CDR3nt: TGCAGCGGGCTAGCGGGAAGGGGCGAGCAGTACTTC
abundance: NA; j_gene: TRBJ2-2; d_gene: TRBD2; v_gene: TRBV2; CDR3aa: CASGGENTGELFF; CDR3nt: TGTGCCAGCGGGGGGGAAAACACCGGGGAGCTGTTTTTT
abundance: once; j_gene: TRBJ1-6; d_gene: NA; v_gene: TRBV7-3; CDR3aa: CASSLFGSVAPLHF; CDR3nt: TGTGCCAGCAGCTTATTCGGGTCGGTTGCACCCCTCCACTTT
abundance: NA; j_gene: TRBJ2-7; d_gene: NA; v_gene: TRBV11-2; CDR3aa: CASSLSGLVYEQYF; CDR3nt: TGTGCCAGCAGCTTAAGTGGGCTTGTCTACGAGCAGTACTTC
abundance: few; j_gene: TRBJ1-5; d_gene: TRBD1; v_gene: TRBV2; CDR3aa: CASSKGQSNQPQHF; CDR3nt: TGTGCCAGCAGTAAGGGACAGAGCAATCAGCCCCAGCATTTT
abundance: once; j_gene: TRBJ2-1; d_gene: NA; v_gene: TRBV29-1; CDR3aa: CSVHPLESSYNEQFF; CDR3nt: TGCAGCGTCCACCCACTCGAGAGCTCCTACAATGAGCAGTTCTTC
abundance: NA; j_gene: TRBJ2-7; d_gene: NA; v_gene: TRBV7-9; CDR3aa: CASSLGGLAYEQYF; CDR3nt: TGTGCCAGCAGCTTAGGGGGGCTGGCCTACGAGCAGTACTTC
abundance: NA; j_gene: TRBJ1-2; d_gene: TRBD1; v_gene: TRBV5-1; CDR3aa: CASSFQGDYGYTF; CDR3nt: TGCGCCAGCAGCTTTCAGGGGGACTATGGCTACACCTTC
abundance: NA; j_gene: TRBJ1-1; d_gene: NA; v_gene: TRBV9; CDR3aa: CASSVGDSMNTEAFF; CDR3nt: TGTGCCAGCAGCGTAGGCGACAGCATGAACACTGAAGCTTTCTTT
abundance: NA; j_gene: TRBJ2-1; d_gene: TRBD2; v_gene: TRBV6-6; CDR3aa: CASRGTSGGYNEQFF; CDR3nt: TGTGCCAGCAGGGGTACTAGCGGGGGGTACAATGAGCAGTTCTTC
abundance: NA; j_gene: TRBJ1-1; d_gene: NA; v_gene: TRBV7-9; CDR3aa: CASSLATSGEAFF; CDR3nt: TGTGCCAGCAGCTTAGCTACGTCAGGTGAAGCTTTCTTT
abundance: NA; j_gene: TRBJ2-1; d_gene: TRBD2; v_gene: TRBV3-1/TRBV3-2; CDR3aa: CASSPGGGTLGYNEQFF; CDR3nt: TGTGCCAGCAGCCCCGGGGGGGGCACCCTCGGATACAATGAGCAGTTCTTC